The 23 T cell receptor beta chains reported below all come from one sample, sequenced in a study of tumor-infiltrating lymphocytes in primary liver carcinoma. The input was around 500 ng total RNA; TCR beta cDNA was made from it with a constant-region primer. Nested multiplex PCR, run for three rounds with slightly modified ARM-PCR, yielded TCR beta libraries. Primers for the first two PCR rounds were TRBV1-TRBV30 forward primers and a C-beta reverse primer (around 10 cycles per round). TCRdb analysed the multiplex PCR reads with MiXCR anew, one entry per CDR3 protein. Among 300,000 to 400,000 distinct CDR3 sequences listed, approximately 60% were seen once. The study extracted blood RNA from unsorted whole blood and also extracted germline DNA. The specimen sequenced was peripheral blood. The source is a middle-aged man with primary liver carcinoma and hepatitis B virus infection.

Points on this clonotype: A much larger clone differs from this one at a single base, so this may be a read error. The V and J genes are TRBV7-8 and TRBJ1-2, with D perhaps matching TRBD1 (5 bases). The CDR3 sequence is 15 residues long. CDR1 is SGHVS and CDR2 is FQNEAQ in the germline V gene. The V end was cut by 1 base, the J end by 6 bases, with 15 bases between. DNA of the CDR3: TGTGCCAGCAGCTTAGAGTCTGGGGCAGGGAATGGCTACACCTTC. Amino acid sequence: CASSLESGAGNGYTF.

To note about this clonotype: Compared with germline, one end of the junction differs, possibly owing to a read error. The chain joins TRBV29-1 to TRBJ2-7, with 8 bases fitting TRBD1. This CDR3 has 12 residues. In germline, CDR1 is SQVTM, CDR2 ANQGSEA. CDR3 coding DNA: TGCAGCGTTAGTGCAGGGGGCCACGAACAGTACTTC. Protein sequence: CSVSAGGHEQYF.

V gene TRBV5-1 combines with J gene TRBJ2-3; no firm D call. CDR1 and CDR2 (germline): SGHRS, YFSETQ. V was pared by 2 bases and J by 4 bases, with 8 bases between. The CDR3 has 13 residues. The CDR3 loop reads CASSLRWADTQYF. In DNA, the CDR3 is TGCGCCAGCAGCTTACGGTGGGCAGATACGCAGTATTTT.

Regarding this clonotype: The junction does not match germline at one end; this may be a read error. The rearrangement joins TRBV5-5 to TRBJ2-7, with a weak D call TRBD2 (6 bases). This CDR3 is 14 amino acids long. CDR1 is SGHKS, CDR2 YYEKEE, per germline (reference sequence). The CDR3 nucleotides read TGTCCCAGCAGCTTGGAGGGACCGGTCTCAGAGCAGTACTTC. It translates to CPSSLEGPVSEQYF.

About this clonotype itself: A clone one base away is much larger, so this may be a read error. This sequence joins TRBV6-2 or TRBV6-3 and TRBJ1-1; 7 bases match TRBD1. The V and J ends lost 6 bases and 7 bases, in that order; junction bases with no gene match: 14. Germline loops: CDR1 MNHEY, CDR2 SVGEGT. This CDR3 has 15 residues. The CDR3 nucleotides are TGTGCCAGCAGACTCATACAGGGGAGGGGGATTGAAGCTTTCTTT. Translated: CASRLIQGRGIEAFF.

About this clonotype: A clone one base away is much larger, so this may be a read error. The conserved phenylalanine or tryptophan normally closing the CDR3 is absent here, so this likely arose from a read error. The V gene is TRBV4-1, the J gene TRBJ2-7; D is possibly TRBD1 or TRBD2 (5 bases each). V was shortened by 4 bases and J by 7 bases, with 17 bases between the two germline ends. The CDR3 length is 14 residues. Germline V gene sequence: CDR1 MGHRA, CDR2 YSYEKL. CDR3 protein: CASSRPEGTGEQYL. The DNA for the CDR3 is TGCGCCAGCAGCCGTCCAGAAGGGACGGGGGAGCAGTACTTG.

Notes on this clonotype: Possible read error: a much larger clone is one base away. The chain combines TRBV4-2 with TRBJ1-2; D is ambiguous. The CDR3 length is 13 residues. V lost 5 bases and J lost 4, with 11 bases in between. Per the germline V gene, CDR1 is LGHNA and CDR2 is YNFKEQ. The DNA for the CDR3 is TGTGCCAGCAGCGGAACAGAGATCTATGGCTACACCTTC. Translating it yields CASSGTEIYGYTF.

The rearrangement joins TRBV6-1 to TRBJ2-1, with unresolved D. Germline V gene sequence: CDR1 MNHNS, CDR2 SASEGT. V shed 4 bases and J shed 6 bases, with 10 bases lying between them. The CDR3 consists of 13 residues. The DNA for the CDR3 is TGTGCCAGCAGTGCCTCATCTAGCAATGAGCAGTTCTTC. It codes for CASSASSSNEQFF.

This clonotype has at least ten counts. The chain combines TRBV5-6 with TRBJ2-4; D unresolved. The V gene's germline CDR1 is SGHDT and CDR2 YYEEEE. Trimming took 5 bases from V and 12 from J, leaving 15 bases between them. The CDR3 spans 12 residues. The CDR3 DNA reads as TGTGCCAGCAGATGGTCGACCGGGCCTCAGTACTTC. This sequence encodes CASRWSTGPQYF.

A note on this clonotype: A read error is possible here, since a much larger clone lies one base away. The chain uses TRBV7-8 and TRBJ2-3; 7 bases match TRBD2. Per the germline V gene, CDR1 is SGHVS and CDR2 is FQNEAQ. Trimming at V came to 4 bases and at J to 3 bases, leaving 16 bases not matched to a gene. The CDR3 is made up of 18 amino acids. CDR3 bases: TGTGCCAGCAGCTCAGAGGCTGGCGGGAGCTTCTGGACAGATACGCAGTATTTT. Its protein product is CASSSEAGGSFWTDTQYF.

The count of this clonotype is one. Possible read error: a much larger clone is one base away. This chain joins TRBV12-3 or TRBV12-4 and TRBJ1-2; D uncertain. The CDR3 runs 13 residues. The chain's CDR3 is CASSQSEAYDYTF. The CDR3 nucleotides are TGTGCCAGCAGTCAATCAGAAGCCTATGACTACACCTTC.

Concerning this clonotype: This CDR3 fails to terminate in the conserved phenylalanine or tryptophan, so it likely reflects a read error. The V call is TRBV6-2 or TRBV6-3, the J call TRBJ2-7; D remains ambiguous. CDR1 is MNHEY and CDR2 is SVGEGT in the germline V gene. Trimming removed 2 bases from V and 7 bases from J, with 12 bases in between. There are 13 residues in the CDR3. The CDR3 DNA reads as TGTGCCAGCAGTTACGAGGTACCATATGAGCAGTACTCC. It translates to CASSYEVPYEQYS.

The CDR3 bases are TGTGCCAGCAGCCGGCGGGACGGACCTTATGGCTACACCTTC. Translating it yields CASSRRDGPYGYTF. This chain connects TRBV28 to TRBJ1-2, with D maybe TRBD1 (5 bases). The CDR3 has 14 residues. CDR1 is MDHEN and CDR2 is SYDVKM in the germline V gene. The V and J ends lost 6 bases and 5 bases respectively, with 16 bases between them.

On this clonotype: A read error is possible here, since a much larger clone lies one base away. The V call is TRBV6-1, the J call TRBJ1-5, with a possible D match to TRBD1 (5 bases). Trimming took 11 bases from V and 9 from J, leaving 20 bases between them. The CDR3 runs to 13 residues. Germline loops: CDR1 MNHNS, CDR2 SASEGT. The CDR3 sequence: CAASRARLRPQHF. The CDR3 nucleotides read TGTGCCGCGAGCAGGGCGAGGCTCCGGCCCCAGCATTTT.

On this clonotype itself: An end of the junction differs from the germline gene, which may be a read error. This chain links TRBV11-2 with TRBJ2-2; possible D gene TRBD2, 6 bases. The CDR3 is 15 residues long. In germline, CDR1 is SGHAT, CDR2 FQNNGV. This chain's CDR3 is CASSHVRGRIGEPLF. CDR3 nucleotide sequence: TGTGCCAGCAGCCATGTCCGGGGGAGGATCGGGGAGCCGTTATTT.

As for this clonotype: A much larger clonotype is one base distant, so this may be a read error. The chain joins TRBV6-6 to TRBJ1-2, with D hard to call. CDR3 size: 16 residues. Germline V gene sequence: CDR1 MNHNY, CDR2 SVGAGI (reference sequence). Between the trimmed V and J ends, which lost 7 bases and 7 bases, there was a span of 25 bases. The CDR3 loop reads CASTMGCAMGIGGYTF. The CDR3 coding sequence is TGTGCCAGCACCATGGGGTGTGCAATGGGGATCGGTGGCTACACCTTC.

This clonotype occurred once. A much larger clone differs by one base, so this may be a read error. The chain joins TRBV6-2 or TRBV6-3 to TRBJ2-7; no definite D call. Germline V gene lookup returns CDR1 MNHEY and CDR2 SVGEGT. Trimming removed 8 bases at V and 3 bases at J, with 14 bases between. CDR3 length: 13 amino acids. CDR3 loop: CASGSILNYEQYF. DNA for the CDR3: TGTGCCAGCGGCAGCATATTAAACTACGAGCAGTACTTC.

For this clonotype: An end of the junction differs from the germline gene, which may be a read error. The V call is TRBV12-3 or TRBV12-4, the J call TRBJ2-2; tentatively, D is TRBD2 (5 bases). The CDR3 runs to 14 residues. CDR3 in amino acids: CASSLMASTGELFF. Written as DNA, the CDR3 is TGTGCCAGCAGTTTAATGGCTTCTACCGGGGAGCTATTTTTT.

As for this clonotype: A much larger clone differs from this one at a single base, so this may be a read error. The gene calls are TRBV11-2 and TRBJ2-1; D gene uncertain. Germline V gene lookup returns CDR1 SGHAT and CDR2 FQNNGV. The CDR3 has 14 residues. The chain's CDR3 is CASSIDRLGNEQFF. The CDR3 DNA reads TGTGCCAGCAGCATAGACCGATTGGGAAATGAGCAGTTCTTC.

CDR3 nucleotide sequence: TGTGCCAGCAGTATAGGGGGGACATATTCCTACGAGCAGTACTTC. This codes for CASSIGGTYSYEQYF. The chain joins TRBV12-3 or TRBV12-4 to TRBJ2-7; either TRBD1 or TRBD2 may fit D (6 bases each). The V and J ends lost 5 bases and 1 base respectively, with 15 bases between them. The CDR3 contains 15 residues.

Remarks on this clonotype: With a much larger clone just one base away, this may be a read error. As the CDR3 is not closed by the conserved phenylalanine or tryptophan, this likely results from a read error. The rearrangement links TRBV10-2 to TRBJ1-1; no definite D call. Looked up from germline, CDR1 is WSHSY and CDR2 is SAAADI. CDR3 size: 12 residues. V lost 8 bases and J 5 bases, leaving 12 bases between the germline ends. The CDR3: CASRIGRTEAFL. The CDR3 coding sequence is TGCGCCAGCCGGATAGGACGGACTGAAGCTTTCCTT.

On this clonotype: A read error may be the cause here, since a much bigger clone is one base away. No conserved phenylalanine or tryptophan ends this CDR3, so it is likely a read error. The CDR3 DNA reads as TGCAGCGGGGGACAGGGAACTTTGGATGGCTACACCTAC. Protein: CSGGQGTLDGYTY. The V call is TRBV29-1, the J call TRBJ1-2; TRBD1 matches 9 bases. The V segment lost 7 bases and the J segment 6 bases; nucleotides outside the gene matches: 9. Germline lookup yields CDR1 SQVTM and CDR2 ANQGSEA. This CDR3 is built from 13 residues.

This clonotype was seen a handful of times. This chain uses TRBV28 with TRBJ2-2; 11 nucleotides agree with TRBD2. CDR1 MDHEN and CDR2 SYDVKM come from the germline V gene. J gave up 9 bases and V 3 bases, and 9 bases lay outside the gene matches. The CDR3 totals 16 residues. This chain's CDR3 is CASSFRTSGPNRELFF. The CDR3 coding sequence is TGTGCCAGCAGTTTTCGGACTAGCGGGCCGAACCGGGAGCTGTTTTTT. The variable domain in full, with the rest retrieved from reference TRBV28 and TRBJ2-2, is DVKVTQSSRYLVKRTGEKVFLECVQDMDHENMFWYRQDPGLGLRLIYFSYDVKMKEKGDIPEGYSVSREKKERFSLILESASTNQTSMYLCASSFRTSGPNRELFFGEGSRLTVL.